The sequence of this TCR beta chain was determined in a study of blood T cell repertoires in COVID-19. Across the whole study: Nucleic acid was either cDNA or gDNA, and it came from T cells, B-cell-depleted T cells, or PBMCs.

Assay used: immunoSEQ multiplex PCR; TCRdb lists only in-frame clones, some missing. The repertoire includes 97,000 or so clones, just over 90% of them detected once, and over 4.5% sits in the top ten. From germline, CDR1 is WNHNN and CDR2 SYGVQD (reference sequence). Trimming removed 3 bases from V and 2 bases from J, with 14 bases in between. The CDR3 runs 16 residues. The chain links TRBV10-1 to TRBJ2-1; D is possibly TRBD1 (6 bases). The sequence was collected from a man between 45 and 60 years old with acute or convalescent COVID-19. Sequencing used peripheral blood. The CDR3 is CASSDGGRGAYNEQFF. Written as DNA, the CDR3 is TGCGCCAGCAGTGATGGGGGCCGAGGGGCCTACAATGAGCAGTTCTTC.